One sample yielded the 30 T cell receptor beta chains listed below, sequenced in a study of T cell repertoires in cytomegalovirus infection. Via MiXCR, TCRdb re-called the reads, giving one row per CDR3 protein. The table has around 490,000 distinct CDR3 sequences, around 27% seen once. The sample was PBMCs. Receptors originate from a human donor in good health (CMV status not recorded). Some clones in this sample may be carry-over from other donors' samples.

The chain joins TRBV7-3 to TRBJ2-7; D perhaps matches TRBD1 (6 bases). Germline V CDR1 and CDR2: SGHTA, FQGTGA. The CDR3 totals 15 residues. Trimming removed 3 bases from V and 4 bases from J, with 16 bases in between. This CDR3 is CASSLYPGTQYEQYF. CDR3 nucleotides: TGTGCCAGCAGCTTGTATCCCGGGACACAGTACGAGCAGTACTTC.

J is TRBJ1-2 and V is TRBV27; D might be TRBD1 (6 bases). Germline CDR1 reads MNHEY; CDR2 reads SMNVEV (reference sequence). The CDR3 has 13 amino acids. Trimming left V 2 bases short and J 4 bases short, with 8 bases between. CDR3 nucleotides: TGTGCCAGCAGTTTACAGGGGTTCTATGGCTACACCTTC. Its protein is CASSLQGFYGYTF.

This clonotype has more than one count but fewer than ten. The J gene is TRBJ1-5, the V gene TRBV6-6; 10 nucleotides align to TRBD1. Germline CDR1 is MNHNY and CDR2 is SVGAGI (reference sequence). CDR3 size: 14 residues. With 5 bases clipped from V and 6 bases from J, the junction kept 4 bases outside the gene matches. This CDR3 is CASSEDRGGQPQHF. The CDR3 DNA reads TGTGCCAGCAGTGAGGACAGGGGGGGTCAGCCCCAGCATTTT.

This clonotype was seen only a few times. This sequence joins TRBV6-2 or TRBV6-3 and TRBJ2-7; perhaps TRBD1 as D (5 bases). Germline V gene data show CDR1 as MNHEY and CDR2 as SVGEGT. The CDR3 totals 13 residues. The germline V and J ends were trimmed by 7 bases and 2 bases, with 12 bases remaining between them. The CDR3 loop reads CASNSDTTYEQYV. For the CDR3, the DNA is TGTGCCAGCAACTCGGACACGACCTACGAGCAGTACGTC.

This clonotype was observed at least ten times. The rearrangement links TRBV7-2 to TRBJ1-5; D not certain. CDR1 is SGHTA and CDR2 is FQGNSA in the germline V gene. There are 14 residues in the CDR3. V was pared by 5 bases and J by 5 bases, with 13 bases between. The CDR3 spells CASSPETGYQPQHF. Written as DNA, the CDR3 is TGTGCCAGCAGCCCTGAAACGGGCTATCAGCCCCAGCATTTT.

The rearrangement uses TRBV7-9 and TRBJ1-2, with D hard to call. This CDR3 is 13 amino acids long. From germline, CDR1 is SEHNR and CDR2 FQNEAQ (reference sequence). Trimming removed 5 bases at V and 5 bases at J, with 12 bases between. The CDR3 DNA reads TGTGCCAGCAGCCTCGGAGAAAAATATGGCTACACCTTC. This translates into CASSLGEKYGYTF.

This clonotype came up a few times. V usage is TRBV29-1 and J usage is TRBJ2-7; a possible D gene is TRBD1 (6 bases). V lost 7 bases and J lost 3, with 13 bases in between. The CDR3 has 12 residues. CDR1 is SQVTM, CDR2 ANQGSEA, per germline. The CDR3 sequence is CSAGDILYEQYF. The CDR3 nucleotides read TGCAGCGCCGGGGACATTCTCTACGAGCAGTACTTC.

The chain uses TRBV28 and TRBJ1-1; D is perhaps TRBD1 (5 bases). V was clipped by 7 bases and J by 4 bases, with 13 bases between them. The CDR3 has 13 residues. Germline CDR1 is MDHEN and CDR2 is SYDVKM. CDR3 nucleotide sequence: TGTGCCAGCACGAGGGGCTTCGGCACTGAAGCTTTCTTT. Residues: CASTRGFGTEAFF.

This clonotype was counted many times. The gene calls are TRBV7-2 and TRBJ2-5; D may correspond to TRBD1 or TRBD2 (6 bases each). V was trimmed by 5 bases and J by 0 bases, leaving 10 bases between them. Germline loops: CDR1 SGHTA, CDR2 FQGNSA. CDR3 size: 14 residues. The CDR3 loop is CASSQGGYQETQYF. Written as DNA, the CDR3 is TGTGCCAGCAGCCAAGGGGGGTACCAAGAGACCCAGTACTTC. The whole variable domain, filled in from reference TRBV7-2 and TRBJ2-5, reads GAGVSQSPSNKVTEKGKDVELRCDPISGHTALYWYRQSLGQGLEFLIYFQGNSAPDKSGLPSDRFSAERTGGSVSTLTIQRTQQEDSAVYLCASSQGGYQETQYFGPGTRLLVL.

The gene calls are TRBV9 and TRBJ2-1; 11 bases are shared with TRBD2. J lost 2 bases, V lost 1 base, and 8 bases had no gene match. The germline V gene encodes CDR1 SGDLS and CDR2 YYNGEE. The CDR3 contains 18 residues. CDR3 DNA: TGTGCCAGCAGCGTAAGGATTTCGGGACTAGCGGCCTACAATGAGCAGTTCTTC. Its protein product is CASSVRISGLAAYNEQFF. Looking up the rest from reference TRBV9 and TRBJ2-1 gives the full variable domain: DSGVTQTPKHLITATGQRVTLRCSPRSGDLSVYWYQQSLDQGLQFLIQYYNGEERAKGNILERFSAQQFPDLHSELNLSSLELGDSALYFCASSVRISGLAAYNEQFFGPGTRLTVL.

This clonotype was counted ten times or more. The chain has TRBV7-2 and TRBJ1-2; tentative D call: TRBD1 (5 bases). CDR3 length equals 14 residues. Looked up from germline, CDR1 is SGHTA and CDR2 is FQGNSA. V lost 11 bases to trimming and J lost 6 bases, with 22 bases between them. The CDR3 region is CAGRRGGLWDGYTF. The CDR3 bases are TGTGCCGGCCGACGGGGCGGATTGTGGGATGGCTACACCTTC.

The CDR3: CSASHGRGNEQFF. CDR3 bases: TGCAGCGCTTCGCACGGGAGGGGGAATGAGCAGTTCTTC. The chain is built from TRBV29-1 and TRBJ2-1; 8 bases are a match to TRBD2. Germline-derived CDR1 and CDR2 are SQVTM and ANQGSEA. V was clipped by 7 bases and J by 7 bases; unmatched bases: 9. The CDR3 extends over 13 amino acids.

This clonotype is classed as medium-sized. CDR3: CASSWLAVTGELFF. CDR3 nucleotide sequence: TGTGCCAGCAGCTGGCTAGCGGTCACCGGGGAGCTGTTTTTT. This chain links TRBV7-8 with TRBJ2-2; 7 bases are shared with TRBD2. Per germline, CDR1 SGHVS and CDR2 FQNEAQ. The CDR3 is 14 amino acids. Germline trimming cut 4 bases from V and 4 bases from J; bases unmatched to any gene: 3.

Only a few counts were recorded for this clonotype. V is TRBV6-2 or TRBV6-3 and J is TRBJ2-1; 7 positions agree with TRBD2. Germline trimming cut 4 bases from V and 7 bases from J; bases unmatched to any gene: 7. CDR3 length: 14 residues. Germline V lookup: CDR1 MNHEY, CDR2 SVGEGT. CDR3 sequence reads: CASSWRRGSNEQFF. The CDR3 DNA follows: TGTGCCAGCAGTTGGAGGCGGGGGAGTAATGAGCAGTTCTTC.

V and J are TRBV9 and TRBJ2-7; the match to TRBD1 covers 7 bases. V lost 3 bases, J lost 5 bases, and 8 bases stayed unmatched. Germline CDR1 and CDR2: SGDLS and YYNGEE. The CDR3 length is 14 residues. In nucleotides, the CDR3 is TGTGCCAGCAGCGCTATGACAGGGCGACACGAGCAGTACTTC. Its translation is CASSAMTGRHEQYF. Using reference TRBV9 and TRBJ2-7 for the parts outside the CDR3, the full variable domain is DSGVTQTPKHLITATGQRVTLRCSPRSGDLSVYWYQQSLDQGLQFLIQYYNGEERAKGNILERFSAQQFPDLHSELNLSSLELGDSALYFCASSAMTGRHEQYFGPGTRLTVT.

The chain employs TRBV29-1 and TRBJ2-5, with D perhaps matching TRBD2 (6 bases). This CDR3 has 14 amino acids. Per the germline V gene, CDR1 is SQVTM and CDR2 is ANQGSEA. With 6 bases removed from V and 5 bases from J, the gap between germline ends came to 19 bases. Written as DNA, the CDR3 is TGCAGCGTGGGTCACGGGGGAGTGGCGGAGACCCAGTACTTC. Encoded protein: CSVGHGGVAETQYF.

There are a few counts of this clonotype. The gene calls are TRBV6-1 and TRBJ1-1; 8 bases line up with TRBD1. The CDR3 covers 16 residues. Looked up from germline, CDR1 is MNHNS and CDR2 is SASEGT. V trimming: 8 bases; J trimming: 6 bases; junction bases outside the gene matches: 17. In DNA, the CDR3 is TGTGCCAGCCAGAACAGCCCCCAGGGGGCGAAGGCTGAAGCTTTCTTT. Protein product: CASQNSPQGAKAEAFF.

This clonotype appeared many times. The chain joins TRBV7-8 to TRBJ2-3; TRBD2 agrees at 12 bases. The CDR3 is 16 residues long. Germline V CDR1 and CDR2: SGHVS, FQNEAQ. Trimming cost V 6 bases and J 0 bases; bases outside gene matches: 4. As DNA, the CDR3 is TGTGCCAGCAGTCCCCTAGCGGGAGGGAGCACAGATACGCAGTATTTT. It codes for CASSPLAGGSTDTQYF.

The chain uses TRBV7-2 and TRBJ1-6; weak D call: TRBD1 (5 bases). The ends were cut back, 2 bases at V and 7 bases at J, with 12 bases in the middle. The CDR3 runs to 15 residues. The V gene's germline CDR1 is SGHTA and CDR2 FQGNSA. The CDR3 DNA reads TGTGCCAGCAGCTTAACCCGGGACTACAATTCACCCCTCCACTTT. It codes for CASSLTRDYNSPLHF. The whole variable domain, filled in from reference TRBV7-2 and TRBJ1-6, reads GAGVSQSPSNKVTEKGKDVELRCDPISGHTALYWYRQSLGQGLEFLIYFQGNSAPDKSGLPSDRFSAERTGGSVSTLTIQRTQQEDSAVYLCASSLTRDYNSPLHFGNGTRLTVT.

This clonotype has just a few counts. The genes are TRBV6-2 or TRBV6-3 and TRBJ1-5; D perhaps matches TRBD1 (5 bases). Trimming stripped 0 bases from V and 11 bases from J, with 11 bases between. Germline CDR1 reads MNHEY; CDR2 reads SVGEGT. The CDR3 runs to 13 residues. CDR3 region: CASSYSRGQAQHF. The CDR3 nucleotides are TGTGCCAGCAGTTACTCTAGGGGCCAAGCCCAGCATTTT.

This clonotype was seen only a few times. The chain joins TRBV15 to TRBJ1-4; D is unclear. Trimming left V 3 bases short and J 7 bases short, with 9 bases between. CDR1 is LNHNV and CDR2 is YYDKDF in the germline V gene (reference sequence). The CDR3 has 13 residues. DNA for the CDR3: TGTGCCACCAGCAGGATCATAGGTGAAAAACTGTTTTTT. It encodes CATSRIIGEKLFF.

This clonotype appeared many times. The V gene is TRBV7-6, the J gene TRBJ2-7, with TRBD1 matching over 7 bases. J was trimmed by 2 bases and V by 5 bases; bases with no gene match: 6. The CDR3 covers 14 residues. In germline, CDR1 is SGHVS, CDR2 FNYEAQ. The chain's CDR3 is CASSPTGTAYEQYF. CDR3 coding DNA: TGTGCCAGCAGCCCAACCGGGACAGCCTACGAGCAGTACTTC.

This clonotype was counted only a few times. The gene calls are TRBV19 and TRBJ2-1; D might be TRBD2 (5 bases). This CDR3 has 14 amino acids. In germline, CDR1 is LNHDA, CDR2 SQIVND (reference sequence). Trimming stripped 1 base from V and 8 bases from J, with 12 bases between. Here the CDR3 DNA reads TGTGCCAGTAGTATAGGGCGGGCACTCCATGAGCAGTTCTTC. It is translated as CASSIGRALHEQFF.

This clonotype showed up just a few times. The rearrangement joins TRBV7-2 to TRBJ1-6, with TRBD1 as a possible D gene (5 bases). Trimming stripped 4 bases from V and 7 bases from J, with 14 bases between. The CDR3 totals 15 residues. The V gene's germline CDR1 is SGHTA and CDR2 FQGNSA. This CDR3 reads CASSSSGTRNSPLHF. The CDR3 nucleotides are TGTGCCAGCAGCTCCTCCGGGACGAGGAATTCACCCCTCCACTTT.

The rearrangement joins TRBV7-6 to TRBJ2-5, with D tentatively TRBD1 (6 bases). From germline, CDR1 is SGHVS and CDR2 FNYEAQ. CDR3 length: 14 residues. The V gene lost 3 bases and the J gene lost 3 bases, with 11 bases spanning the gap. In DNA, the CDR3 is TGTGCCAGCAGCTTTACAGGGCTTAAAGAGACCCAGTACTTC. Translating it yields CASSFTGLKETQYF.

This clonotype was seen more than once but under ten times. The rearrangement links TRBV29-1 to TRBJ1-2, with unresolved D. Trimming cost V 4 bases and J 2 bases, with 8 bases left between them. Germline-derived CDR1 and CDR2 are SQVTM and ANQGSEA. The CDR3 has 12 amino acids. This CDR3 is CSVAKLNYGYTF. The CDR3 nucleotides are TGCAGCGTTGCAAAGCTAAACTATGGCTACACCTTC.

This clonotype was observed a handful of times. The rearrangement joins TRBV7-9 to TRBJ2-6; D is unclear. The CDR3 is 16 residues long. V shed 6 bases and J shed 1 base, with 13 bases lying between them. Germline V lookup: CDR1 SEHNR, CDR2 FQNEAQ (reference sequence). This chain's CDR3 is CASRSEPLSGANVLTF. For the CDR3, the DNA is TGTGCCAGCAGAAGTGAACCCTTGTCTGGGGCCAACGTCCTGACTTTC.

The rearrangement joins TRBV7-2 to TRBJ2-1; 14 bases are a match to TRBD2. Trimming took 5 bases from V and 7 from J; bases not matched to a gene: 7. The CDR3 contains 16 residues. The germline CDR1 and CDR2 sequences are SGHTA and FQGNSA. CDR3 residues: CASSPPGTSGRNEQFF. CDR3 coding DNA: TGTGCCAGCAGCCCTCCCGGGACTAGCGGGAGAAATGAGCAGTTCTTC.

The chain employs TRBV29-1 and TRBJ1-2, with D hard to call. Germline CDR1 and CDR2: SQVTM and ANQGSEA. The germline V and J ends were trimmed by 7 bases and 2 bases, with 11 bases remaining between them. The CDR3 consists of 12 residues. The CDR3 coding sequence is TGCAGCGACCTGATCCTGAACTATGGCTACACCTTC. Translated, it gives CSDLILNYGYTF.

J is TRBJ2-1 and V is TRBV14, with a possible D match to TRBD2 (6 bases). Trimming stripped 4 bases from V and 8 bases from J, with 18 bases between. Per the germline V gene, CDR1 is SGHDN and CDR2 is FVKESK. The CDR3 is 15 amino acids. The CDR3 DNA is TGTGCCAGCAGCCCGGGAGACGGCCTTTGGGATGAGCAGTTCTTC. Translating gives CASSPGDGLWDEQFF.